The 15 T cell receptor beta chains below all came from one sample that was sequenced in a study of post-analysis software for immune sequencing data (dated by TCRdb to 2013 to 2016). What the authors observed across the whole study: Roughly 5 TRBV segments, including TRBV5-6, TRBV5-1 and TRBV20-1, were significantly more frequent in patients than controls.

These receptors have no identified antigens. The library was prepared using PCR. Sequencing was carried out with an Illumina HiSeq 2500. Unique molecular identifiers were incorporated into TCR beta cDNA libraries to reduce PCR and sequencing biases. Starting from the raw public reads, TCRdb applied fastp trimming at Q25, assembled clones with MiXCR and retained in-frame beta chains. Every distinct CDR3 protein forms one entry, paired with its most common genes and DNA. Present in this sample are around 260,000 distinct CDR3 sequences, 35% to 45% of which were seen just once. Less than 6% of the sample is in the top ten clones. Sequenced: blood. Every receptor here comes from a girl aged 10 to 17 with multiple sclerosis.

This clonotype occurred many times. The V gene is TRBV7-9, the J gene TRBJ2-1; maybe TRBD2 (6 bases). Germline V lookup: CDR1 SEHNR, CDR2 FQNEAQ (reference sequence). CDR3 length: 12 amino acids. V dropped 11 bases and J dropped 0 bases, with 8 bases sitting between them. DNA of the CDR3: TGTGCCTCCGGGAGCTCCTACAATGAGCAGTTCTTC. It encodes CASGSSYNEQFF.

Notes on this clonotype: A much larger clone is a single base away; this may be a read error. The V call is TRBV20-1, the J call TRBJ2-7, with D perhaps TRBD1 or TRBD2 (5 bases each). In germline, CDR1 is DFQATT, CDR2 SNEGSKA (reference sequence). The CDR3 has 14 residues. This CDR3 reads CNARVSGTYYEQYF. The CDR3 coding sequence is TGCAATGCTAGAGTATCCGGGACCTACTACGAGCAGTACTTC.

This clonotype was seen a handful of times. The J gene is TRBJ2-1, the V gene TRBV6-2 or TRBV6-3; D unresolved. CDR1 and CDR2 (germline): MNHEY, SVGEGT. The V gene lost 8 bases and the J gene lost 5 bases, with 16 bases spanning the gap. CDR3 length equals 14 residues. CDR3 sequence: CASYSGPPDNEQFF. The CDR3 region has the DNA TGTGCCAGCTATTCCGGGCCCCCGGACAATGAGCAGTTCTTC.

The table lists this clonotype with many counts. The rearrangement joins TRBV7-2 to TRBJ2-1; possibly TRBD1 or TRBD2 for D (7 bases each). Germline CDR1 and CDR2: SGHTA and FQGNSA. The CDR3 has 17 amino acids. The V and J ends lost 5 bases and 6 bases respectively, with 23 bases between them. The CDR3 loop reads CASSRFGGQGGFNEQFF. As DNA, the CDR3 is TGTGCCAGCAGCCGGTTCGGGGGGCAGGGGGGGTTCAATGAGCAGTTCTTC.

This clonotype has ten or more counts. This chain links TRBV4-2 with TRBJ1-2; a weak D match, TRBD1 (5 bases). Per the germline V gene, CDR1 is LGHNA and CDR2 is YNFKEQ. This CDR3 region has 16 residues. Between the trimmed V and J ends, which lost 1 base and 3 bases, there was a span of 15 bases. CDR3 coding DNA: TGTGCCAGCAGCCAAGTGGGGCAGGGAAGAGACTATGGCTACACCTTC. The encoded protein is CASSQVGQGRDYGYTF.

The chain has TRBV12-3 or TRBV12-4 and TRBJ1-2, with a tentative D call TRBD1 (6 bases). Trimming stripped 1 base from V and 5 bases from J, with 11 bases between. The CDR3 covers 14 residues. CDR3 DNA sequence: TGTGCCAGCAGTTTAGGACAGGTGGGATATGGCTACACCTTC. Its translation: CASSLGQVGYGYTF.

Points on this clonotype: An end of the junction does not agree with germline; a read error may underlie this. The gene calls are TRBV12-3 or TRBV12-4 and TRBJ2-4; tentative D call: TRBD1 (5 bases). The J call may not be correct, given that the DNA end is closer to TRBJ2-5. The CDR3 totals 13 residues. In nucleotides, the CDR3 is TGTGCCGGCAGCCCTGGACAACAAGAGACCCAGTACTTC. It specifies CAGSPGQQETQYF.

The gene calls are TRBV27 and TRBJ1-1; D is uncertain. V shed 7 bases and J shed 4 bases, with 13 bases lying between them. The CDR3 runs to 13 residues. CDR1 is MNHEY, CDR2 SMNVEV, per germline (reference sequence). CDR3 DNA: TGTGCCAGCAAGAAAGGAGAGGGCACTGAAGCTTTCTTT. Translation: CASKKGEGTEAFF.

In the case of this clonotype: A much larger clone sits a single nucleotide away, making a read error possible. The rearrangement joins TRBV6-4 to TRBJ2-1, with D uncertain. This CDR3 is 15 amino acids long. CDR1 MRHNA and CDR2 SNTAGT come from the germline V gene. The CDR3 here is CASSDLLGSYNGQFF. The CDR3 DNA sequence: TGTGCCAGCAGTGACCTGCTCGGATCCTACAATGGGCAGTTCTTC.

This clonotype was observed a handful of times. The chain recombines TRBV5-1 with TRBJ2-1; 8 nucleotides agree with TRBD2. The J segment lost 10 bases and the V segment lost 3 bases, leaving 9 bases of the junction unmatched. This CDR3 spans 14 amino acids. Germline V gene sequence: CDR1 SGHRS, CDR2 YFSETQ. DNA of the CDR3: TGCGCCAGCAGCTCGGTCAGGGCGGGGGGAGAGCAGTTCTTC. Protein sequence: CASSSVRAGGEQFF. Variable domain in full (rest from reference TRBV5-1 and TRBJ2-1): KAGVTQTPRYLIKTRGQQVTLSCSPISGHRSVSWYQQTPGQGLQFLFEYFSETQRNKGNFPGRFSGRQFSNSRSEMNVSTLELGDSALYLCASSSVRAGGEQFFGPGTRLTVL.

Points on this clonotype: A single base separates this from a much larger clone, so it may be a read error. This chain links TRBV29-1 with TRBJ1-2, with D possibly TRBD1 on 6 matching bases. The CDR3 is made up of 13 amino acids. Germline V gives CDR1 SQVTM, CDR2 ANQGSEA. CDR3 amino acids: CSVVKGGVNGCTF. The CDR3 nucleotides read TGCAGCGTTGTTAAGGGGGGAGTGAATGGCTGCACCTTC.

This clonotype was seen ten or more times. The V gene is TRBV20-1, the J gene TRBJ2-1; D perhaps matches TRBD2 (6 bases). This CDR3 region has 15 residues. Trimming stripped 6 bases from V and 3 bases from J, with 18 bases between. Germline V gives CDR1 DFQATT, CDR2 SNEGSKA (reference sequence). CDR3 protein: CSARSPGSDYNEQFF. CDR3 sequence (DNA): TGCAGTGCCCGCTCCCCCGGGAGCGACTACAATGAGCAGTTCTTC.

This clonotype was found many times. J is TRBJ2-1 and V is TRBV7-9; weak D call: TRBD2 (5 bases). The ends were cut back, 0 bases at V and 10 bases at J, with 10 bases in the middle. Germline V gene sequence: CDR1 SEHNR, CDR2 FQNEAQ (reference sequence). This CDR3 has 13 residues. CDR3 amino acids: CASSLAGAEEQFF. For the CDR3, the DNA is TGTGCCAGCAGCTTAGCGGGAGCAGAGGAGCAGTTCTTC.

About this clonotype: A read error may explain this, as a much larger clone is one base away. V gene TRBV7-2 combines with J gene TRBJ2-1; the match to TRBD2 covers 9 bases. The CDR3 covers 15 residues. The germline V gene encodes CDR1 SGHTA and CDR2 FQGNSA. The CDR3 nucleotides are TGTGCCAGCAGCTTAGATAGCGGGAGAAACAATGGGCAGTTCTTC. Its protein is CASSLDSGRNNGQFF. Full variable domain (rest looked up from reference TRBV7-2 and TRBJ2-1): GAGVSQSPSNKVTEKGKDVELRCDPISGHTALYWYRQSLGQGLEFLIYFQGNSAPDKSGLPSDRFSAERTGGSVSTLTIQRTQQEDSAVYLCASSLDSGRNNGQFFGPGTRLTVL.

This clonotype occurred many times. The chain is built from TRBV4-1 and TRBJ2-3, with a weak D call TRBD2 (6 bases). This CDR3 contains 16 residues. Germline CDR1 is MGHRA and CDR2 is YSYEKL. V lost 1 base and J lost 0, with 11 bases in between. The CDR3 loop reads CASSQVPSVSTDTQYF. In DNA form, the CDR3 reads TGCGCCAGCAGCCAAGTGCCTAGCGTTAGCACAGATACGCAGTATTTT.